This TCR beta chain was recorded in a study of T cells after yellow fever vaccination. Study-wide points: Among primary-vaccination clones, most reappeared after the booster, at around 97% for CD4 and roughly 88% for CD8. High-abundance clonotypes from the bulk population could contaminate FACS-sorted repertoires.

The CDR3 contains 13 residues. The V gene end was trimmed by 5 bases and the J gene end by 9 bases; junction bases not matched to a gene: 10. Germline loops: CDR1 PRHDT, CDR2 FYEKMQ (reference sequence). Regarding this clonotype: Its matching antigen is unknown.

Template switching by 5'RACE produced TCR cDNA, adding a universal primer site and UMIs. TCRdb fed the 5' RACE reads into MiXCR, producing one record per CDR3 protein. The repertoire holds around 590,000 distinct CDR3 sequences, with over 9% as singletons. This TCR derives from a man between 25 and 39 years old who received the YFV17D yellow fever vaccine. The chain uses TRBV13 and TRBJ2-7; 7 positions match TRBD2. The sample was PBMCs, taken on the day of the yellow fever booster vaccination. CDR3 protein: CASSLGLVSGQYF. The CDR3 DNA is TGTGCCAGCAGCCTTGGACTAGTCTCGGGGCAGTACTTC.